This T cell receptor beta chain was identified in a study of blood T cell repertoires in COVID-19. TCRdb's copy holds only in-frame clones and misses some; the assay was immunoSEQ multiplex PCR. The table has about 180,000 clones, 80% seen once. Sequenced sample: PBMCs or T cells enriched from blood (not recorded which). The sequence derives from a man in his 60s who had been exposed to COVID-19.

The CDR3 is CASSLATSGSRPFF. The CDR3 DNA follows: TGTGCCAGCAGCTTGGCGACTAGCGGGAGCCGGCCGTTCTTC. The J gene is TRBJ2-1, the V gene TRBV5-6; 12 nucleotides align to TRBD2. V dropped 0 bases and J dropped 15; count of bases not matched to a gene: 7. The CDR3 consists of 14 residues. Germline values: CDR1 SGHDT, CDR2 YYEEEE.